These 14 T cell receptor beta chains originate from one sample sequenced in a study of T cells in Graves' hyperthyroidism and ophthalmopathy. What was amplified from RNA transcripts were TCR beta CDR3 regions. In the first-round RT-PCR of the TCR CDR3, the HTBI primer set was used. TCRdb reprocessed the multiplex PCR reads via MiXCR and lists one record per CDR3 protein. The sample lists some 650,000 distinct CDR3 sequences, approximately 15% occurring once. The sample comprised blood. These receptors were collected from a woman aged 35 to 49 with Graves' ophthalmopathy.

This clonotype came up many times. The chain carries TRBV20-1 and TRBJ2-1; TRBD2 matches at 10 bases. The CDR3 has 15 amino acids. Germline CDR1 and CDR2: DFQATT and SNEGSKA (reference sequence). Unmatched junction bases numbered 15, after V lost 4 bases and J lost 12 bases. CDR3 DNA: TGCAGTGCTACGAAGGGAAGGGGTCTAGCGGGAGTGCAGTTCTTC. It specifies CSATKGRGLAGVQFF.

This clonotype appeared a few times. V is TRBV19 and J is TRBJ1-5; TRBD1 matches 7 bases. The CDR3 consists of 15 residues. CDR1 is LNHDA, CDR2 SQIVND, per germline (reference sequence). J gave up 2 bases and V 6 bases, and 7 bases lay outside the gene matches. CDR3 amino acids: CASRTGWGGNQPQHF. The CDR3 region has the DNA TGTGCCAGTAGGACAGGGTGGGGGGGCAATCAGCCCCAGCATTTT.

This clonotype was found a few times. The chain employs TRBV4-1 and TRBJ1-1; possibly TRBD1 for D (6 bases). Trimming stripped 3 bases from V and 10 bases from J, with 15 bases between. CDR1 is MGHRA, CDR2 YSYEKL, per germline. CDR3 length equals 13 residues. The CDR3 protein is CASSQPSGELAFF. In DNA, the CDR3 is TGCGCCAGCAGCCAGCCCTCAGGGGAATTAGCTTTCTTT.

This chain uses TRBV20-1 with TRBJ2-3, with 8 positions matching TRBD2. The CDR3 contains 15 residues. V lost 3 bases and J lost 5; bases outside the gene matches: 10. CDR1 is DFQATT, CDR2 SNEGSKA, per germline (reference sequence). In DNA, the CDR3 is TGCAGTGCTAGCCGGCCCAGCGGGAGTCAAGATACGCAGTATTTT. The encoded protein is CSASRPSGSQDTQYF.

CDR3 in amino acids: CASSVDTGHGELFF. The CDR3 DNA is TGTGCCAGCAGCGTAGACACAGGCCACGGGGAGCTGTTTTTT. The rearrangement joins TRBV9 to TRBJ2-2; a possible D gene is TRBD1 (5 bases). This CDR3 is 14 amino acids long. The ends were cut back, 0 bases at V and 7 bases at J, with 10 bases in the middle. The germline CDR1 and CDR2 sequences are SGDLS and YYNGEE.

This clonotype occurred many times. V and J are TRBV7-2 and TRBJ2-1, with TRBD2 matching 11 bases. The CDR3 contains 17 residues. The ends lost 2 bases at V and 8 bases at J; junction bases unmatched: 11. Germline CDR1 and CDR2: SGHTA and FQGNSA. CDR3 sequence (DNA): TGTGCCAGCAGCTTATATGCCGTTAGCGGGGGGGGGTATGAGCAGTTCTTC. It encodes CASSLYAVSGGGYEQFF.

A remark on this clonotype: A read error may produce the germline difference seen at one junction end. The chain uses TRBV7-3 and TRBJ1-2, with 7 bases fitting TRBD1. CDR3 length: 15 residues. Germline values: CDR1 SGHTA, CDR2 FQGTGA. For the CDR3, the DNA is TGTGCCAGCAGCGTCATTGGGGGACAGACCTATGGCTACACATTC. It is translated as CASSVIGGQTYGYTF.

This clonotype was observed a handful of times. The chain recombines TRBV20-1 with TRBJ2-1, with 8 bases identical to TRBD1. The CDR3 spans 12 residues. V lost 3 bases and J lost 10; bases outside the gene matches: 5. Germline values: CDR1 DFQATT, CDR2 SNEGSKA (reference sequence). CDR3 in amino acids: CSASNRGVEQFF. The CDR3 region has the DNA TGCAGTGCTAGTAACAGGGGGGTCGAGCAGTTCTTC.

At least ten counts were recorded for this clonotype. CDR3 in amino acids: CASSSTRGSSYNEQFF. CDR3 DNA sequence: TGTGCCAGCAGTTCAACCAGGGGGAGCTCCTACAATGAGCAGTTCTTC. The rearrangement uses TRBV28 and TRBJ2-1, with 7 positions matching TRBD1. The CDR3 totals 16 residues. Unmatched junction bases numbered 6, after V lost 4 bases and J lost 0 bases. The germline gives CDR1 MDHEN, CDR2 SYDVKM.

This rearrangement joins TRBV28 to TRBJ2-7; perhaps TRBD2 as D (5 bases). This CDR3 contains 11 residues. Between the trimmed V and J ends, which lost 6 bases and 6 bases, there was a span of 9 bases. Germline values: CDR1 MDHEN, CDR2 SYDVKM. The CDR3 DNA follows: TGTGCCAGCAGCTGGCGGGCCGAGCAGTACTTC. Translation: CASSWRAEQYF.

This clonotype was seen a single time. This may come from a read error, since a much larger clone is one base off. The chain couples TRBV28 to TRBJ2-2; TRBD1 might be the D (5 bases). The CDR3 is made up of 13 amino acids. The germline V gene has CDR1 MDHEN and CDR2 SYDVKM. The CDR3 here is CARSLRDTGELFF. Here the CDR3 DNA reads TGTGCCCGCAGTCTCAGGGATACCGGGGAGCTGTTTTTT.

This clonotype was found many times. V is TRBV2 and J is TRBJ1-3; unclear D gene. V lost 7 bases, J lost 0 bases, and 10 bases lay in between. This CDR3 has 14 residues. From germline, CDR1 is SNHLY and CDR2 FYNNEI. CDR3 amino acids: CASMLESSGNTIYF. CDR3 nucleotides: TGTGCCAGCATGTTGGAGAGCTCTGGAAACACCATATATTTT.

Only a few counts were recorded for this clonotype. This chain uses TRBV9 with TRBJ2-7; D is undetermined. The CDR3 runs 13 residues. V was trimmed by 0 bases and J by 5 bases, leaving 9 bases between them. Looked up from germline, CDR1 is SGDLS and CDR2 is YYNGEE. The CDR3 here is CASSVGLEHEQYF. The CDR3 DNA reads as TGTGCCAGCAGCGTAGGGCTAGAGCACGAGCAGTACTTC.

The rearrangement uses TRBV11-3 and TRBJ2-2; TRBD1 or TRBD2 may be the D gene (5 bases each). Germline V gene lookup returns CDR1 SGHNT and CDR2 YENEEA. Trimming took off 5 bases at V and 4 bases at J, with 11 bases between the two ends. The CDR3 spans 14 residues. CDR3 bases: TGTGCCAGCAGCCCCGGGGCCACCACCGGGGAGCTGTTTTTT. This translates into CASSPGATTGELFF.